This TCR beta chain emerged from a study of blood T cells in healthy people across ages. On the study more broadly: Template switching recovered approximately one barcoded beta molecule for every two T cells.

The trim removed 5 bases at V and 0 bases at J, leaving 10 bases unmatched. The CDR3 loop spans 17 amino acids. CDR1 is SGHTA, CDR2 FQGTGA, per germline. Then a second PCR, running roughly 6 to 11 cycles, was carried out with a sample-barcoded 5' primer and a J-beta primer mix. TCRdb reprocessed the 5' RACE reads with MiXCR, giving one entry per CDR3 protein. The sample yields 2 million or so distinct CDR3 sequences, 40% to 55% seen once. The extraction recovered at least 6 micrograms of total RNA per sample. The chain has TRBV7-3 and TRBJ2-3; 8 bases match TRBD2. The source material was blood. The TCR was taken from a woman aged 40 to 50 in good health. The CDR3 DNA sequence: TGTGCCAGCAGCCCGATTCGGCTAGCGGGTAGCACAGATACGCAGTATTTT. Its protein is CASSPIRLAGSTDTQYF.